The source of this T cell receptor (beta chain) is a study of beta chain features in type 1 diabetes. Background on the study: Analysis included around 99,000,000 sorted cells drawn from all samples. Regarding the study as a whole: Patients with type 1 diabetes showed fewer VDJ junction insertions and more deletions. Sequencing the cDNA could make cells with high TCR expression show up more than they should.

Points on this clone: The antigen remains unidentified.

Of the isolated RNA, all was reverse transcribed, and so the sequenced material was expressed TCRB transcripts. Sequencing used immunoSEQ multiplex PCR; TCRdb keeps in-frame clones, though not all of them. The sample carries some 6,000 clones, 75% recorded once. V trimming: 7 bases; J trimming: 9 bases; junction bases outside the gene matches: 10. Germline CDR1 is LNHDA and CDR2 is SQIVND (reference sequence). There are 14 residues in the CDR3. This TCR was recovered from a man younger than 35 in good health. The chain recombines TRBV19 with TRBJ2-1, with 9 bases lining up with TRBD2. Sequenced input: Tregs from blood. The CDR3 region has the DNA TGTGCCAGTAAGGTAGCGGGGGTAGGCAGTGAGCAGTTCTTC. The encoded protein is CASKVAGVGSEQFF.